The following is a T cell receptor (beta chain) sequence with its context. The source of the sample is a study of blood T cell repertoires in COVID-19. Study as a whole: Material from acute and convalescent COVID-19 was sourced from the United States, Italy and Spain. PBMCs, B-cell-depleted T cells, or T cells provided the cDNA or gDNA that made up the material.

The method was immunoSEQ multiplex PCR; TCRdb's version includes in-frame clones alone and lacks a portion of them. The sample has 200,000 or so clones, roughly nine tenths seen once. Germline V gene data show CDR1 as MDHEN and CDR2 as SYDVKM. Trimming took 4 bases from V and 8 from J, leaving 14 bases between them. The CDR3 spans 13 residues. Sequenced sample: peripheral blood. The origin of this receptor is a man between 65 and 85 years old with active or convalescent COVID-19. This sequence joins TRBV28 and TRBJ1-2; D is perhaps TRBD1 (5 bases). The CDR3 here is CASSSGLTEGYTF. The CDR3 region has the DNA TGTGCCAGCAGTTCAGGGCTTACCGAGGGCTACACCTTC.